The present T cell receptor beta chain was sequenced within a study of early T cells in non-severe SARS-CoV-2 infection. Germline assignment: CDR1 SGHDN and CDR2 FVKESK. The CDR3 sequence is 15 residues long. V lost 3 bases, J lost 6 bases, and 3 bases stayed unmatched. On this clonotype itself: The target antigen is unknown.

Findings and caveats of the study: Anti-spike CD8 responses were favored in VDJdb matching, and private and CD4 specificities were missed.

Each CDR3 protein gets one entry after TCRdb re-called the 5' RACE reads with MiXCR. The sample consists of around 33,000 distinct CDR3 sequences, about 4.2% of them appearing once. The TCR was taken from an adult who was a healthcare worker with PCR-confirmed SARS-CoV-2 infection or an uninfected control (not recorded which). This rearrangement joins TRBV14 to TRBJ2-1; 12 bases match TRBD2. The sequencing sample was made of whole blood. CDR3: CASSQQLAGGNEQFF. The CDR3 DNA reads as TGTGCCAGCAGCCAGCAACTAGCGGGAGGCAATGAGCAGTTCTTC.